These 23 T cell receptor beta chains were sequenced from one sample in a study of T cell responses to AZD1222 COVID-19 vaccine. The protocol was immunoSEQ multiplex PCR, while the TCRdb copy is restricted to in-frame clones and leaves out a portion. Of approximately 100,000 clones in the sample, about 83% were seen once. The sequencing used peripheral blood, collected on day 0 of AZD1222 vaccination. All receptors come from an adult in good health.

V usage is TRBV5-4 and J usage is TRBJ2-7, with 9 bases lining up with TRBD2. The germline V gene has CDR1 SGHNT and CDR2 YYREEE (reference sequence). The CDR3 totals 14 residues. V shed 3 bases, J shed 4 bases, and the junction held 5 bases outside the gene matches. The CDR3 coding sequence is TGTGCCAGCAGCTATAGCGGGAGCCGTTACGAGCAGTACTTC. It encodes CASSYSGSRYEQYF.

This chain joins TRBV18 and TRBJ1-5; no clear D gene. CDR3 size: 15 residues. Between the trimmed V and J ends, which lost 5 bases and 3 bases, there was a span of 14 bases. Germline V CDR1 and CDR2: KGHSH, LQKENI. In nucleotides, the CDR3 is TGTGCCAGCTCAGCGGCGCTGGACCCCAATCAGCCCCAGCATTTT. Its protein is CASSAALDPNQPQHF. Complete variable domain (other parts from reference TRBV18 and TRBJ1-5): NAGVMQNPRHLVRRRGQEARLRCSPMKGHSHVYWYRQLPEEGLKFMVYLQKENIIDESGMPKERFSAEFPKEGPSILRIQQVVRGDSAAYFCASSAALDPNQPQHFGDGTRLSIL.

This clone has more than one count but fewer than ten. The rearrangement joins TRBV18 to TRBJ2-5, with D hard to call. This CDR3 is built from 13 residues. The V gene lost 3 bases and the J gene lost 5 bases, with 10 bases spanning the gap. Germline CDR1 and CDR2: KGHSH and LQKENI. CDR3 bases: TGTGCCAGCTCACCTGACACAGACGAGACCCAGTACTTC. It specifies CASSPDTDETQYF.

The V and J genes are TRBV29-1 and TRBJ2-7; weak D call: TRBD2 (5 bases). V shed 2 bases and J shed 6 bases, with 11 bases lying between them. This CDR3 region has 12 residues. CDR1 is SQVTM and CDR2 is ANQGSEA in the germline V gene. CDR3 amino acids: CSVETAGGEQYF. The CDR3 coding sequence is TGCAGCGTTGAAACGGCCGGAGGCGAGCAGTACTTC.

The chain has TRBV4-3 and TRBJ2-1, with 8 bases lining up with TRBD1. Looked up from germline, CDR1 is LGHNA and CDR2 is YSLEER. With 0 bases clipped from V and 8 bases from J, the junction kept 9 bases outside the gene matches. The CDR3 length is 16 residues. The CDR3 here is CASSQERQGAGDEQFF. In DNA, the CDR3 is TGCGCCAGCAGCCAAGAAAGGCAGGGGGCTGGGGATGAGCAGTTCTTC.

This clone was counted a single time. The V gene is TRBV5-4, the J gene TRBJ2-5; no clear D. Germline CDR1 reads SGHNT; CDR2 reads YYREEE (reference sequence). This CDR3 has 14 residues. V shed 1 base and J shed 2 bases, with 9 bases lying between them. CDR3 loop: CASSLPLQQETQYF. The CDR3 DNA sequence: TGTGCCAGCAGCTTGCCCCTGCAACAAGAGACCCAGTACTTC.

This clone turned up a few times. The J gene is TRBJ1-2, the V gene TRBV2; 11 positions match TRBD1. V gave up 4 bases and J gave up 5 bases; unmatched junction bases: 6. The germline V gene encodes CDR1 SNHLY and CDR2 FYNNEI. CDR3 size: 15 residues. The CDR3 loop is CASSVGTGGPYGYTF. CDR3 DNA sequence: TGTGCCAGCAGTGTAGGGACAGGGGGGCCATATGGCTACACCTTC.

The chain recombines TRBV2 with TRBJ2-1; D is unresolved. In germline, CDR1 is SNHLY, CDR2 FYNNEI. The CDR3 is 11 residues long. V dropped 3 bases and J dropped 8 bases, with 5 bases sitting between them. The CDR3, as DNA: TGTGCCAGCAGTGATAGGGATGAGCAGTTCTTC. As protein: CASSDRDEQFF.

V usage is TRBV28 and J usage is TRBJ2-1, with D uncertain. The CDR3 spans 14 residues. Trimming took 2 bases from V and 3 from J, leaving 8 bases between them. Germline CDR1 and CDR2: MDHEN and SYDVKM. The CDR3 region is CASSLRPVYNEQFF. Written as DNA, the CDR3 is TGTGCCAGCAGTTTAAGGCCCGTCTACAATGAGCAGTTCTTC.

This clone was seen a single time. V usage is TRBV3-1 (or the pseudogene TRBV3-2) and J usage is TRBJ2-6, with unresolved D. The V gene's germline CDR1 is LGHDT and CDR2 YNNKEL (reference sequence). The CDR3 spans 14 residues. V shed 5 bases and J shed 4 bases, with 9 bases lying between them. CDR3: CASSFYTGANVLTF. Written as DNA, the CDR3 is TGTGCCAGCAGCTTTTACACGGGGGCCAACGTCCTGACTTTC.

The J gene is TRBJ2-7, the V gene TRBV7-9; TRBD2 might be the D (5 bases). V gave up 5 bases and J gave up 7 bases, with 21 bases separating them. This CDR3 spans 15 amino acids. CDR1 and CDR2 from the germline V gene are SEHNR and FQNEAQ (reference sequence). CDR3 sequence: CASSPQRSLAWEQYF. CDR3 bases: TGTGCCAGCAGCCCCCAGAGGTCTCTAGCTTGGGAGCAGTACTTC. The full variable domain, its missing parts supplied by reference TRBV7-9 and TRBJ2-7, is DTGVSQNPRHKITKRGQNVTFRCDPISEHNRLYWYRQTLGQGPEFLTYFQNEAQLEKSRLLSDRFSAERPKGSFSTLEIQRTEQGDSAMYLCASSPQRSLAWEQYFGPGTRLTVT.

This clone has just one count. The J gene is TRBJ2-1, the V gene TRBV7-2; TRBD2 is a possible D gene (5 bases). The CDR3 is 15 residues long. V lost 1 base and J lost 10, with 17 bases in between. Germline lookup yields CDR1 SGHTA and CDR2 FQGNSA. CDR3: CASSLEPIRDNEQFF. CDR3 nucleotide sequence: TGTGCCAGCAGCTTAGAGCCCATACGGGATAACGAGCAGTTCTTC.

This clone was seen more than once but under ten times. The chain employs TRBV5-1 and TRBJ2-7; 16 positions agree with TRBD2. The CDR3 extends over 16 amino acids. The ends lost 3 bases at V and 2 bases at J; junction bases unmatched: 2. Germline CDR1 is SGHRS and CDR2 is YFSETQ. The CDR3 sequence: CASSSGTSGRAYEQYF. Here the CDR3 DNA reads TGCGCCAGCAGCTCCGGGACTAGCGGGAGGGCCTACGAGCAGTACTTC.

The DNA of the CDR3 is TGTGCCAGCAGGGCTACTCTTGGCAATGAGCAGTTCTTC. Translation: CASRATLGNEQFF. V gene TRBV2 combines with J gene TRBJ2-1; D call uncertain. Germline V gene data show CDR1 as SNHLY and CDR2 as FYNNEI. The CDR3 has 13 amino acids. With 6 bases removed from V and 6 bases from J, the gap between germline ends came to 12 bases.

This clone was seen only a few times. The chain couples TRBV19 to TRBJ1-5; TRBD1 is a possible D gene (6 bases). CDR3 length: 16 residues. The germline V gene has CDR1 LNHDA and CDR2 SQIVND (reference sequence). V gave up 5 bases and J gave up 1 base, with 15 bases separating them. This CDR3 reads CASSPKQGGSNQPQHF. CDR3 in DNA: TGTGCCAGTAGTCCCAAACAAGGGGGGAGCAATCAGCCCCAGCATTTT.

CDR3 DNA sequence: TGTGCCAGCAGTTTGAGGGAGCGTGGCTACACCTTC. Translated: CASSLRERGYTF. This rearrangement joins TRBV28 to TRBJ1-2; D ambiguous. V shed 3 bases and J shed 7 bases, with 9 bases lying between them. CDR1 and CDR2 from the germline V gene are MDHEN and SYDVKM. The CDR3 sequence is 12 residues long.

This clone was seen more than once but under ten times. The V call is TRBV27, the J call TRBJ1-1, with D possibly TRBD1 on 6 matching bases. The germline V and J ends were trimmed by 3 bases and 8 bases, with 13 bases remaining between them. Germline values: CDR1 MNHEY, CDR2 SMNVEV (reference sequence). The CDR3 is made up of 13 amino acids. In DNA, the CDR3 is TGTGCCAGCAGTTTTTCCGGCAGGGGCGAAGCTTTCTTT. Protein sequence: CASSFSGRGEAFF.

The chain combines TRBV19 with TRBJ2-5; D is uncertain. This CDR3 region has 16 residues. V was trimmed by 3 bases and J by 2 bases, leaving 16 bases between them. The germline V gene has CDR1 LNHDA and CDR2 SQIVND (reference sequence). The CDR3 is CASSILGSLGQETQYF. The CDR3 DNA reads as TGTGCCAGTAGTATCCTCGGGTCCCTCGGGCAAGAGACCCAGTACTTC.

In its sample, this clone was seen once. DNA of the CDR3: TGTGCCAGCAGCCCCCCTGGGGATTTGACGAATGAGCAGTTCTTC. Its protein is CASSPPGDLTNEQFF. The V gene is TRBV11-2, the J gene TRBJ2-1; D not resolved. Per the germline V gene, CDR1 is SGHAT and CDR2 is FQNNGV. V shed 5 bases and J shed 7 bases, with 18 bases lying between them. The CDR3 is 15 residues long.

This chain joins TRBV28 and TRBJ1-1; TRBD1 is a possible D gene (5 bases). CDR1 is MDHEN and CDR2 is SYDVKM in the germline V gene. V was clipped by 11 bases and J by 5 bases, with 21 bases between them. The CDR3 has 14 amino acids. The CDR3 is CAATRAVGETEAFF. CDR3 sequence (DNA): TGTGCCGCAACCAGGGCGGTAGGCGAGACTGAAGCTTTCTTT.

J is TRBJ1-1 and V is TRBV19, with D tentatively TRBD1 (6 bases). The CDR3 has 16 residues. Germline-derived CDR1 and CDR2 are LNHDA and SQIVND (reference sequence). Trimming took off 6 bases at V and 11 bases at J, with 28 bases between the two ends. CDR3 loop: CASRDQLSGQGPVAFF. The CDR3 DNA reads TGTGCCAGTAGGGACCAACTGAGTGGGCAGGGGCCAGTCGCTTTCTTT.

The chain employs TRBV19 and TRBJ1-1; TRBD1 is a possible D gene (6 bases). Trimming took off 3 bases at V and 0 bases at J, with 20 bases between the two ends. Germline V gene data show CDR1 as LNHDA and CDR2 as SQIVND (reference sequence). The length of the CDR3 is 18 residues. The DNA of the CDR3 is TGTGCCAGTAGTATCCCCGGGGGGCGGGATGTTATGAACACTGAAGCTTTCTTT. Translating it yields CASSIPGGRDVMNTEAFF.

The rearrangement links TRBV28 to TRBJ2-5; D assignment may be TRBD1 or TRBD2 (5 bases each). The CDR3 is 16 residues long. Germline CDR1 is MDHEN and CDR2 is SYDVKM. The V end was cut by 6 bases, the J end by 2 bases, with 19 bases between. DNA for the CDR3: TGTGCCAGCAGCCGGCCCGCAGGGAGTCTACAAGAGACCCAGTACTTC. Amino acids: CASSRPAGSLQETQYF.